This entry lists 30 T cell receptor beta chains sequenced from one sample in a study of T cells after yellow fever vaccination. MiXCR was run by TCRdb on the 5' RACE reads, yielding one entry per CDR3 protein. The profile shows more than 300,000 distinct CDR3 sequences, about 10% of them singletons. The sample consisted of CD4+ T cells sorted from PBMCs, taken 45 days after the yellow fever booster vaccination. The receptor set was obtained from a man aged 18 to 29 who received the YFV17D yellow fever vaccine.

This clonotype was seen more than once but under ten times. This chain connects TRBV18 to TRBJ2-2; TRBD1 might be the D (6 bases). Trimming stripped 10 bases from V and 1 base from J, with 13 bases between. In germline, CDR1 is KGHSH, CDR2 LQKENI. The CDR3 consists of 14 residues. The CDR3 loop is CATIGGENTGELFF. The CDR3 bases are TGTGCCACCATAGGGGGAGAGAACACCGGGGAGCTGTTTTTT.

This clonotype was recorded a few times. The chain joins TRBV19 to TRBJ1-5, with unresolved D. Germline assignment: CDR1 LNHDA and CDR2 SQIVND (reference sequence). The V gene lost 5 bases and the J gene lost 7 bases, with 12 bases spanning the gap. This CDR3 has 13 amino acids. CDR3 nucleotides: TGTGCCAGTAGTCCCAACCTGAAGCAGCCCCAGCATTTT. It is translated as CASSPNLKQPQHF.

This clonotype was observed a few times. V is TRBV4-1 and J is TRBJ2-3, with 8 bases lining up with TRBD2. After removal of 4 bases from V and 5 bases from J, the junction contained 14 bases not matched to a gene. The CDR3 is made up of 17 amino acids. Germline assignment: CDR1 MGHRA and CDR2 YSYEKL. The CDR3 DNA reads as TGCGCCAGCAGCCTAACAGGGACGGGGGGGGCCAGAGATACGCAGTATTTT. Amino acids: CASSLTGTGGARDTQYF.

This rearrangement joins TRBV2 to TRBJ1-5; the D is unclear. The germline gives CDR1 SNHLY, CDR2 FYNNEI. Trimming left V 3 bases short and J 6 bases short, with 6 bases between. The CDR3 sequence is 12 residues long. The CDR3 DNA sequence: TGTGCCAGCAGTGACGAAGTTCAGCCCCAGCATTTT. Its protein is CASSDEVQPQHF.

In its sample, this clonotype was seen a few times. J is TRBJ1-4 and V is TRBV4-3; D is undetermined. The CDR3 totals 16 residues. CDR1 and CDR2 from the germline V gene are LGHNA and YSLEER. Trimming cost V 0 bases and J 7 bases, with 15 bases left between them. Here the CDR3 DNA reads TGCGCCAGCAGCCAAGAACTTAAAGGTTTCCGTGAAAAACTGTTTTTT. It translates to CASSQELKGFREKLFF.

This clonotype was detected only a few times. The chain joins TRBV11-2 to TRBJ1-2; weak D call: TRBD1 (5 bases). The CDR3 consists of 13 residues. The germline gives CDR1 SGHAT, CDR2 FQNNGV. The germline V and J ends were trimmed by 7 bases and 4 bases, with 13 bases remaining between them. The CDR3 DNA is TGTGCCAGCACCCGGGGGTGGGTCTATGGCTACACCTTC. It encodes CASTRGWVYGYTF. The whole variable domain, filled in from reference TRBV11-2 and TRBJ1-2, reads EAGVAQSPRYKIIEKRQSVAFWCNPISGHATLYWYQQILGQGPKLLIQFQNNGVVDDSQLPKDRFSAERLKGVDSTLKIQPAKLEDSAVYLCASTRGWVYGYTFGSGTRLTVV.

This sequence joins TRBV6-2 or TRBV6-3 and TRBJ1-5; D not resolved. The CDR3 has 12 amino acids. CDR1 is MNHEY and CDR2 is SVGEGT in the germline V gene. Between the trimmed V and J ends, which lost 2 bases and 7 bases, there was a span of 6 bases. CDR3: CASSYARQPQHF. As DNA, the CDR3 is TGTGCCAGCAGTTACGCTCGACAGCCCCAGCATTTT.

The gene calls are TRBV12-3 or TRBV12-4 and TRBJ2-5, with D possibly being TRBD1 or TRBD2 (6 bases each). The CDR3 spans 14 residues. Deletions cut 6 bases from V and 5 bases from J, with 16 bases between. CDR3 protein: CASRRAEGGETQYF. The DNA for the CDR3 is TGTGCCAGCAGACGGGCGGAAGGGGGGGAGACCCAGTACTTC.

This clonotype occurred a few times. V usage is TRBV7-2 and J usage is TRBJ1-2; no firm D call. V lost 2 bases to trimming and J lost 8 bases, with 15 bases between them. The CDR3 is made up of 14 amino acids. Germline V gene lookup returns CDR1 SGHTA and CDR2 FQGNSA. The CDR3 sequence: CASSLSRTYPGYTF. The DNA of the CDR3 is TGTGCCAGCAGCTTAAGCAGAACCTACCCGGGCTACACCTTC.

The chain uses TRBV29-1 and TRBJ1-1; D call uncertain. The V gene's germline CDR1 is SQVTM and CDR2 ANQGSEA. The V end was cut by 8 bases, the J end by 3 bases, with 10 bases between. The CDR3 sequence is 11 residues long. This chain's CDR3 is CSIAGYTEAFF. The CDR3 nucleotides are TGCAGCATCGCGGGGTACACTGAAGCTTTCTTT.

Ten or more counts support this clonotype. The gene calls are TRBV7-8 and TRBJ2-1; TRBD2 matches 8 bases. Germline loops: CDR1 SGHVS, CDR2 FQNEAQ. After removal of 6 bases from V and 0 bases from J, the junction contained 7 bases not matched to a gene. This CDR3 region has 16 residues. In nucleotides, the CDR3 is TGTGCCAGCAGTAAAGGACTAGCCCCCTCCTACAATGAGCAGTTCTTC. Protein sequence: CASSKGLAPSYNEQFF.

The rearrangement links TRBV5-1 to TRBJ2-7; possible D gene TRBD2, 7 bases. Germline V lookup: CDR1 SGHRS, CDR2 YFSETQ. The CDR3 length is 16 residues. V was pared by 1 base and J by 6 bases, with 20 bases between. CDR3 DNA: TGCGCCAGCAGCTTGCCCCTAGCGGCAGGGGCGGGCGAGCAGTACTTC. This codes for CASSLPLAAGAGEQYF.

This clonotype was seen only a few times. The rearrangement uses TRBV5-1 and TRBJ2-7; D possibly corresponds to TRBD1 (6 bases). V lost 5 bases and J lost 2, with 17 bases in between. Per the germline V gene, CDR1 is SGHRS and CDR2 is YFSETQ. This CDR3 contains 15 residues. The CDR3 sequence: CASSPDLQGPYEQYF. CDR3 in DNA: TGCGCCAGCAGTCCCGACCTTCAGGGGCCCTACGAGCAGTACTTC. Variable domain in full (rest from reference TRBV5-1 and TRBJ2-7): KAGVTQTPRYLIKTRGQQVTLSCSPISGHRSVSWYQQTPGQGLQFLFEYFSETQRNKGNFPGRFSGRQFSNSRSEMNVSTLELGDSALYLCASSPDLQGPYEQYFGPGTRLTVT.

This clonotype was counted at least ten times. The chain employs TRBV5-4 and TRBJ2-1; D gene uncertain. Germline CDR1 SGHNT, CDR2 YYREEE (reference sequence). Trimming pared 4 bases from V and 2 bases from J, leaving 16 bases between. The CDR3 is 16 residues long. The CDR3 reads CASSQTKGSTYNEQFF. In nucleotides, the CDR3 is TGTGCCAGCAGCCAGACGAAGGGAAGTACCTACAATGAGCAGTTCTTC.

The rearrangement uses TRBV5-6 and TRBJ1-3; D is undetermined. V was shortened by 2 bases and J by 4 bases, with 13 bases between the two germline ends. The CDR3 loop spans 15 amino acids. CDR1 and CDR2 (germline): SGHDT, YYEEEE. CDR3 sequence: CASSLQSSGGNTIYF. CDR3 in DNA: TGTGCCAGCAGCTTACAAAGCTCAGGAGGAAACACCATATATTTT.

The chain is built from TRBV5-1 and TRBJ2-3; either TRBD1 or TRBD2 may supply D (5 bases each). CDR3 size: 12 residues. The germline CDR1 and CDR2 sequences are SGHRS and YFSETQ. V shed 4 bases and J shed 6 bases, with 9 bases lying between them. The CDR3 loop is CASSRDLDTQYF. CDR3 in DNA: TGCGCCAGCAGCCGGGACCTCGATACGCAGTATTTT.

This clonotype was counted ten times or more. CDR3 protein: CASSSRGYTEAFF. The CDR3, as DNA: TGCGCCAGCAGCTCCAGGGGTTACACTGAAGCTTTCTTT. V usage is TRBV4-1 and J usage is TRBJ1-1, with a possible D match to TRBD1 (6 bases). Trimming took 5 bases from V and 3 from J, leaving 10 bases between them. This CDR3 comprises 13 residues. The germline gives CDR1 MGHRA, CDR2 YSYEKL.

This clonotype was counted many times. The chain employs TRBV7-9 and TRBJ1-6; D remains unclear. CDR1 SEHNR and CDR2 FQNEAQ come from the germline V gene (reference sequence). This CDR3 has 12 amino acids. V was pared by 4 bases and J by 9 bases, with 7 bases between. In nucleotides, the CDR3 is TGTGCCAGCAGCTCTAATTCTTCACCCCTCCACTTT. It is translated as CASSSNSSPLHF.

This clonotype was observed a few times. The chain is built from TRBV4-2 and TRBJ2-3; D remains ambiguous. Trimming removed 4 bases from V and 6 bases from J, with 23 bases in between. The V gene's germline CDR1 is LGHNA and CDR2 YNFKEQ. The CDR3 is 17 residues long. The CDR3 loop is CASSRSARGASMDTQYF. The CDR3 nucleotides read TGTGCCAGCAGCCGATCGGCACGAGGTGCCTCGATGGATACGCAGTATTTT.

This clonotype was observed a few times. V gene TRBV7-2 combines with J gene TRBJ2-1; 7 bases line up with TRBD2. The CDR3 consists of 11 residues. Germline CDR1 reads SGHTA; CDR2 reads FQGNSA. The V and J ends lost 5 bases and 10 bases, in that order; junction bases with no gene match: 2. This CDR3 is CASSRAGEQFF. The CDR3 bases are TGTGCCAGCAGCCGAGCGGGAGAGCAGTTCTTC. Based on the CDR3 plus reference TRBV7-2 and TRBJ2-1, the full variable domain is GAGVSQSPSNKVTEKGKDVELRCDPISGHTALYWYRQSLGQGLEFLIYFQGNSAPDKSGLPSDRFSAERTGGSVSTLTIQRTQQEDSAVYLCASSRAGEQFFGPGTRLTVL.

This clonotype was seen at least ten times. The V and J genes are TRBV20-1 and TRBJ2-1; D might be TRBD2 (6 bases). CDR1 and CDR2 from the germline V gene are DFQATT and SNEGSKA (reference sequence). The CDR3 has 14 amino acids. V was trimmed by 3 bases and J by 3 bases, leaving 12 bases between them. The CDR3 sequence is CSASGTAYYNEQFF. The DNA of the CDR3 is TGCAGTGCTAGTGGGACTGCATACTACAATGAGCAGTTCTTC.

DNA for the CDR3: TGTGCCAGCAGGGGACAGGAGAACACTGAAGCTTTCTTT. Protein: CASRGQENTEAFF. The chain employs TRBV2 and TRBJ1-1, with TRBD1 identical over 8 bases. The ends lost 6 bases at V and 1 base at J; junction bases unmatched: 1. Looked up from germline, CDR1 is SNHLY and CDR2 is FYNNEI. This CDR3 has 13 amino acids.

This clonotype was counted at least ten times. V gene TRBV12-3 or TRBV12-4 combines with J gene TRBJ2-4; TRBD1 agrees at 8 bases. With V trimmed by 8 bases and J by 2 bases, 5 bases remained unmatched. The CDR3 runs 14 residues. The CDR3 bases are TGTGCCAGCGGGGGACAGGTGTCCAAAAACATTCAGTACTTC. Its translation is CASGGQVSKNIQYF.

This clonotype showed up just a few times. This rearrangement joins TRBV4-1 to TRBJ1-4; no clear D gene. Trimming cost V 0 bases and J 8 bases, with 7 bases left between them. The germline CDR1 and CDR2 sequences are MGHRA and YSYEKL. The CDR3 spans 13 residues. The CDR3 loop is CASSQDGREKLFF. CDR3 nucleotides: TGCGCCAGCAGCCAAGATGGGAGGGAAAAACTGTTTTTT.

The chain employs TRBV5-1 and TRBJ1-6; TRBD1 agrees at 7 bases. This CDR3 is 18 amino acids long. Per the germline V gene, CDR1 is SGHRS and CDR2 is YFSETQ. Germline trimming cut 6 bases from V and 2 bases from J; bases unmatched to any gene: 14. The CDR3 spells CASTPGTARLAYNSPLHF. The DNA for the CDR3 is TGCGCCAGCACCCCCGGGACAGCCCGTTTAGCCTATAATTCACCCCTCCACTTT.

The sample holds many counts of this clonotype. The V and J genes are TRBV4-3 and TRBJ2-7; 9 positions match TRBD2. With 4 bases clipped from V and 2 bases from J, the junction kept 9 bases outside the gene matches. The CDR3 has 16 residues. The germline V gene encodes CDR1 LGHNA and CDR2 YSLEER. The CDR3 loop is CASSPSLASGAYEQYF. The CDR3, as DNA: TGCGCCAGCAGCCCCTCGCTTGCTAGCGGGGCCTACGAGCAGTACTTC.

This clonotype was seen a few times. The V gene is TRBV28, the J gene TRBJ1-2; D may be TRBD1 (6 bases). CDR1 and CDR2 (germline): MDHEN, SYDVKM. V lost 6 bases to trimming and J lost 6 bases, with 11 bases between them. The CDR3 loop spans 12 amino acids. The CDR3, as DNA: TGTGCCAGCAGCCAACAGGGTCATGGCTACACCTTC. Residues: CASSQQGHGYTF.

The J gene is TRBJ2-3, the V gene TRBV7-2; 8 nucleotides match TRBD2. The CDR3 extends over 14 amino acids. Germline V CDR1 and CDR2: SGHTA, FQGNSA. V gave up 8 bases and J gave up 6 bases; unmatched junction bases: 10. The CDR3 reads CASRKRLATDTQYF. The CDR3, as DNA: TGTGCCAGCCGGAAACGACTAGCGACGGATACGCAGTATTTT.

This chain uses TRBV5-1 with TRBJ2-1; 7 bases line up with TRBD2. The CDR3 spans 14 residues. The germline CDR1 and CDR2 sequences are SGHRS and YFSETQ. Unmatched junction bases numbered 7, after V lost 4 bases and J lost 6 bases. CDR3 nucleotide sequence: TGCGCCAGCAGCAGAGGGGAGGGTGGCAATGAGCAGTTCTTC. Encoded protein: CASSRGEGGNEQFF.

This clonotype came up a few times. J is TRBJ2-5 and V is TRBV20-1; D ambiguous. This CDR3 is built from 12 residues. Trimming left V 5 bases short and J 3 bases short, with 10 bases between. Germline V gene sequence: CDR1 DFQATT, CDR2 SNEGSKA (reference sequence). The chain's CDR3 is CSAVPREETQYF. CDR3 bases: TGCAGTGCTGTCCCCCGCGAAGAGACCCAGTACTTC.